These T cell receptor beta chains were read from a single sample in a study of CD8+ T cells in alopecia areata. TCRdb's table, derived via immunoSEQ multiplex PCR, lists solely in-frame clones and lacks some. The table has about 110,000 clones, 59% seen once. The sample comprised CD8+ T cells sorted from blood. These receptor sequences come from a human donor in good health. The CDR3 runs from the conserved cysteine through the conserved F or W. The order of the fields is V gene, J gene, CDR3 length, D gene, clone size, CDR3 protein, CDR3 DNA. D genes are given only for firm matches. Clone size is not always given. Where it is, it says once, few, many or a class for expanded clones.

v_gene: TRBV5-1
j_gene: TRBJ2-1
len: 15
d_gene: -
abundance: -
CDR3aa: CASSLEDGVYNEQFF
CDR3nt: TGCGCCAGCAGCTTGGAGGACGGGGTTTACAATGAGCAGTTCTTC

v_gene: TRBV15
j_gene: TRBJ2-5
len: 15
d_gene: -
abundance: -
CDR3aa: CATSRRAEGQETQYF
CDR3nt: TGTGCCACCAGCAGGAGGGCAGAGGGGCAAGAGACCCAGTACTTC

v_gene: TRBV9
j_gene: TRBJ2-1
len: 13
d_gene: TRBD1
abundance: once
CDR3aa: CASSHSETGSQFF
CDR3nt: TGTGCCAGCAGTCATTCCGAGACAGGGAGCCAGTTCTTC

v_gene: TRBV5-6
j_gene: TRBJ1-1
len: 13
d_gene: TRBD1
abundance: -
CDR3aa: CASSLGSGGEAFF
CDR3nt: TGTGCCAGCAGCCTTGGATCAGGGGGCGAAGCTTTCTTT

v_gene: TRBV7-7
j_gene: TRBJ2-2
len: 14
d_gene: -
abundance: -
CDR3aa: CASSRYTNTGELFF
CDR3nt: TGTGCTAGCAGCCGATACACGAACACCGGGGAGCTGTTTTTT

v_gene: TRBV27
j_gene: TRBJ1-1
len: 13
d_gene: -
abundance: -
CDR3aa: CASSLGGDTEAFF
CDR3nt: TGTGCCAGCAGTTTAGGGGGGGACACTGAAGCTTTCTTT

v_gene: TRBV30
j_gene: TRBJ2-5
len: 12
d_gene: TRBD2
abundance: -
CDR3aa: CAFLAGQETQYF
CDR3nt: TGTGCCTTCCTAGCGGGGCAGGAGACCCAGTACTTC

v_gene: TRBV7-9
j_gene: TRBJ1-1
len: 14
d_gene: TRBD1
abundance: -
CDR3aa: CASSWGQGITEAFF
CDR3nt: TGTGCCAGCAGCTGGGGACAGGGGATCACTGAAGCTTTCTTT

v_gene: TRBV13
j_gene: TRBJ2-1
len: 16
d_gene: -
abundance: -
CDR3aa: CASRPMELGNYNEQFF
CDR3nt: TGTGCCAGCAGACCCATGGAACTAGGGAATTACAATGAGCAGTTCTTC

v_gene: TRBV19
j_gene: TRBJ2-1
len: 13
d_gene: -
abundance: -
CDR3aa: CASSIGMSNEQFF
CDR3nt: TGTGCCAGTAGTATCGGAATGTCGAATGAGCAGTTCTTC

v_gene: TRBV4-2
j_gene: TRBJ2-7
len: 19
d_gene: TRBD2
abundance: -
CDR3aa: CASSLPPPSGGDPVAEQYF
CDR3nt: TGTGCCAGCAGCCTCCCGCCGCCTAGCGGGGGGGATCCGGTCGCCGAGCAGTACTTC

v_gene: TRBV11-1
j_gene: TRBJ1-1
len: 14
d_gene: TRBD1
abundance: few
CDR3aa: CASSLTGTGSEAFF
CDR3nt: TGTGCCAGCAGCTTAACCGGGACAGGGTCCGAAGCTTTCTTT

v_gene: TRBV2
j_gene: TRBJ2-2
len: 16
d_gene: -
abundance: few
CDR3aa: CASSDEVPGGAGELFF
CDR3nt: TGTGCCAGCAGTGATGAAGTACCCGGGGGCGCCGGGGAGCTGTTTTTT

v_gene: TRBV5-6
j_gene: TRBJ2-1
len: 11
d_gene: -
abundance: -
CDR3aa: CASSWVTEQFF
CDR3nt: TGTGCCAGCAGCTGGGTCACTGAGCAGTTCTTC

v_gene: TRBV18
j_gene: TRBJ2-1
len: 14
d_gene: -
abundance: -
CDR3aa: CASSYASLAVEQFF
CDR3nt: TGTGCCAGCTCGTACGCCTCCCTGGCAGTTGAGCAGTTCTTC

v_gene: TRBV4-3
j_gene: TRBJ2-5
len: 16
d_gene: -
abundance: -
CDR3aa: CASSQERAGTQETQYF
CDR3nt: TGCGCCAGCAGCCAAGAACGGGCAGGAACCCAAGAGACCCAGTACTTC

v_gene: TRBV5-4
j_gene: TRBJ2-3
len: 15
d_gene: TRBD1
abundance: -
CDR3aa: CASSSPQGGTDTQYF
CDR3nt: TGTGCCAGCAGCTCGCCACAGGGGGGTACAGATACGCAGTATTTT

v_gene: TRBV23-1
j_gene: TRBJ2-7
len: 15
d_gene: TRBD1
abundance: -
CDR3aa: CASSQSTGYNYEQYF
CDR3nt: TGCGCCAGCAGTCAATCGACAGGGTACAACTACGAGCAGTACTTC

v_gene: TRBV5-4
j_gene: TRBJ1-2
len: 17
d_gene: -
abundance: -
CDR3aa: CASSFLGVAGDVDGYTF
CDR3nt: TGTGCCAGCAGCTTTTTGGGCGTGGCAGGTGATGTGGATGGCTACACCTTC

v_gene: TRBV29-1
j_gene: TRBJ2-7
len: 16
d_gene: -
abundance: few
CDR3aa: CSVGVFGAEPTYEQYF
CDR3nt: TGCAGCGTTGGGGTTTTCGGGGCCGAGCCTACCTACGAGCAGTACTTC

v_gene: TRBV30
j_gene: TRBJ1-6
len: 14
d_gene: TRBD1
abundance: -
CDR3aa: CAWKSGGASAPLHF
CDR3nt: TGTGCCTGGAAGTCAGGGGGCGCATCAGCACCCCTCCACTTT

v_gene: TRBV27
j_gene: TRBJ2-7
len: 13
d_gene: -
abundance: -
CDR3aa: CASSYLGAHEQYF
CDR3nt: TGTGCCAGCAGTTATTTGGGGGCCCACGAGCAGTACTTC

v_gene: TRBV13
j_gene: TRBJ2-5
len: 15
d_gene: TRBD1
abundance: few
CDR3aa: CASSAEGTAQETQYF
CDR3nt: TGTGCCAGCAGCGCAGAGGGGACAGCCCAAGAGACCCAGTACTTC

v_gene: TRBV29-1
j_gene: TRBJ2-5
len: 13
d_gene: -
abundance: -
CDR3aa: CSVERGWSEAQYF
CDR3nt: TGCAGCGTTGAAAGGGGCTGGTCGGAGGCCCAGTACTTC

v_gene: TRBV27
j_gene: TRBJ1-1
len: 14
d_gene: -
abundance: -
CDR3aa: CASSLAGSRTEAFF
CDR3nt: TGTGCCAGCAGTTTAGCGGGAAGTCGGACTGAAGCTTTCTTT

v_gene: TRBV11-2
j_gene: TRBJ2-3
len: 15
d_gene: TRBD2
abundance: -
CDR3aa: CASSLAGWTTDTQYF
CDR3nt: TGTGCCAGCAGCCTAGCGGGGTGGACCACAGATACGCAGTATTTT

v_gene: TRBV27
j_gene: TRBJ2-1
len: 17
d_gene: TRBD2
abundance: -
CDR3aa: CASSLSSGGLYYNEQFF
CDR3nt: TGTGCCAGCAGTTTGTCTAGCGGGGGACTTTATTACAATGAGCAGTTCTTC

v_gene: TRBV13
j_gene: TRBJ2-1
len: 16
d_gene: TRBD1
abundance: few
CDR3aa: CASSLGRDRRTNEQFF
CDR3nt: TGTGCCAGCAGCTTAGGGAGGGACAGGAGGACCAATGAGCAGTTCTTC

v_gene: TRBV5-6
j_gene: TRBJ1-6
len: 14
d_gene: -
abundance: -
CDR3aa: CASSLGQGGKALHF
CDR3nt: TGTGCCAGCAGCTTGGGCCAAGGGGGAAAGGCCCTCCACTTT

v_gene: TRBV9
j_gene: TRBJ2-7
len: 13
d_gene: -
abundance: -
CDR3aa: CASSVADDGGQYF
CDR3nt: TGTGCCAGCAGCGTAGCGGACGACGGGGGGCAGTACTTC

v_gene: TRBV13
j_gene: TRBJ2-7
len: 13
d_gene: TRBD2
abundance: -
CDR3aa: CASSWGLAEEQYF
CDR3nt: TGTGCCAGCAGCTGGGGACTAGCGGAGGAGCAGTACTTC

v_gene: TRBV6-5
j_gene: TRBJ2-6
len: 14
d_gene: -
abundance: many
CDR3aa: CASSWSSGANVLTF
CDR3nt: TGTGCCAGCAGTTGGAGCTCTGGGGCCAACGTCCTGACTTTC

v_gene: TRBV27
j_gene: TRBJ2-5
len: 10
d_gene: -
abundance: few
CDR3aa: CASGQETQYF
CDR3nt: TGTGCCAGCGGGCAAGAGACCCAGTACTTC

v_gene: TRBV29-1
j_gene: TRBJ1-1
len: 14
d_gene: -
abundance: -
CDR3aa: CSVEEDRANTEAFF
CDR3nt: TGCAGCGTTGAGGAGGACAGAGCAAACACTGAAGCTTTCTTT

v_gene: TRBV25-1
j_gene: TRBJ1-2
len: 12
d_gene: -
abundance: -
CDR3aa: CASSVMDYGYTF
CDR3nt: TGTGCCAGCAGTGTTATGGACTATGGCTACACCTTC

v_gene: TRBV4-1
j_gene: TRBJ1-1
len: 13
d_gene: TRBD1
abundance: -
CDR3aa: CASSPGQGLEAFF
CDR3nt: TGCGCCAGCAGCCCGGGACAGGGGCTTGAAGCTTTCTTT

v_gene: TRBV27
j_gene: TRBJ2-2
len: 12
d_gene: -
abundance: -
CDR3aa: CASSLVTGELFF
CDR3nt: TGTGCCAGCAGTCTCGTTACCGGGGAGCTGTTTTTT

v_gene: TRBV7-3
j_gene: TRBJ2-3
len: 16
d_gene: -
abundance: many
CDR3aa: CASSYRGGGRTDTQYF
CDR3nt: TGTGCCAGCAGCTACCGAGGAGGGGGCCGGACAGATACGCAGTATTTT

v_gene: TRBV27
j_gene: TRBJ1-1
len: 13
d_gene: TRBD1
abundance: -
CDR3aa: CASSLGTGIEAFF
CDR3nt: TGTGCCAGCAGTCTGGGGACAGGGATTGAAGCTTTCTTT

v_gene: TRBV5-6
j_gene: TRBJ2-7
len: 15
d_gene: TRBD1
abundance: -
CDR3aa: CASSLEDREIYEQYF
CDR3nt: TGTGCCAGCAGCTTAGAGGACAGGGAGATCTACGAGCAGTACTTC

v_gene: TRBV5-1
j_gene: TRBJ2-7
len: 13
d_gene: -
abundance: -
CDR3aa: CASSLESNYEQYF
CDR3nt: TGCGCCAGCAGCTTGGAAAGTAACTACGAGCAGTACTTC

v_gene: TRBV5-6
j_gene: TRBJ1-1
len: 17
d_gene: TRBD1
abundance: -
CDR3aa: CASSLGDRVKTDTEAFF
CDR3nt: TGTGCCAGCAGCTTGGGGGACAGGGTAAAAACAGACACTGAAGCTTTCTTT

v_gene: TRBV6-6
j_gene: TRBJ2-3
len: 11
d_gene: -
abundance: -
CDR3aa: CASSYQKTQYF
CDR3nt: TGTGCCAGCAGTTACCAGAAAACGCAGTATTTT

v_gene: TRBV5-1
j_gene: TRBJ2-7
len: 13
d_gene: TRBD2
abundance: -
CDR3aa: CASSVAGESEQYF
CDR3nt: TGCGCCAGCAGCGTAGCGGGGGAGAGCGAGCAGTACTTC

v_gene: TRBV5-4
j_gene: TRBJ2-7
len: 15
d_gene: -
abundance: -
CDR3aa: CASSLLGQGPYEQYF
CDR3nt: TGTGCCAGCAGCCTGTTGGGGCAGGGCCCCTACGAGCAGTACTTC

v_gene: TRBV5-6
j_gene: TRBJ1-2
len: 12
d_gene: -
abundance: -
CDR3aa: CASSEGYYGYTF
CDR3nt: TGTGCCAGCAGTGAGGGGTACTATGGCTACACCTTC

v_gene: TRBV30
j_gene: TRBJ2-3
len: 14
d_gene: TRBD1
abundance: -
CDR3aa: CAWEDRVTGDTQYF
CDR3nt: TGTGCCTGGGAGGACAGGGTCACTGGAGATACGCAGTATTTT

v_gene: TRBV28
j_gene: TRBJ2-7
len: 15
d_gene: TRBD2
abundance: -
CDR3aa: CASSPTSGGDYEQYF
CDR3nt: TGTGCCAGCAGTCCCACTAGCGGGGGCGACTACGAGCAGTACTTC

v_gene: TRBV2
j_gene: TRBJ1-2
len: 13
d_gene: TRBD1
abundance: once
CDR3aa: CARTGTGNYGYTF
CDR3nt: TGTGCCCGGACAGGGACAGGGAACTATGGCTACACCTTC

v_gene: TRBV28
j_gene: TRBJ2-1
len: 15
d_gene: TRBD2
abundance: few
CDR3aa: CASSLSTSGYNEQFF
CDR3nt: TGTGCCAGCAGTTTATCGACTAGCGGCTACAATGAGCAGTTCTTC

v_gene: TRBV5-6
j_gene: TRBJ2-1
len: 12
d_gene: -
abundance: -
CDR3aa: CASSWGGDEQFF
CDR3nt: TGTGCCAGCAGCTGGGGCGGCGATGAGCAGTTCTTC

v_gene: TRBV29-1
j_gene: TRBJ1-2
len: 12
d_gene: -
abundance: few
CDR3aa: CSVDGTAYGYTF
CDR3nt: TGCAGCGTGGATGGGACCGCGTATGGCTACACCTTC

v_gene: TRBV30
j_gene: TRBJ1-5
len: 13
d_gene: -
abundance: -
CDR3aa: CAWSVDSNQPQHF
CDR3nt: TGTGCCTGGAGTGTAGACAGCAATCAGCCCCAGCATTTT

v_gene: TRBV5-6
j_gene: TRBJ2-5
len: 16
d_gene: TRBD1
abundance: once
CDR3aa: CASSWPSGGPKETQYF
CDR3nt: TGTGCCAGCAGTTGGCCTTCAGGGGGCCCGAAAGAGACCCAGTACTTC

v_gene: TRBV15
j_gene: TRBJ2-1
len: 15
d_gene: TRBD1
abundance: -
CDR3aa: CATSRETGQGYEQFF
CDR3nt: TGTGCCACCAGCAGAGAAACCGGACAGGGCTATGAGCAGTTCTTC

v_gene: TRBV5-1
j_gene: TRBJ2-5
len: 12
d_gene: -
abundance: -
CDR3aa: CASSLKMETQYF
CDR3nt: TGCGCCAGCAGCTTGAAGATGGAGACCCAGTACTTC

v_gene: TRBV29-1
j_gene: TRBJ2-7
len: 14
d_gene: TRBD1
abundance: -
CDR3aa: CSVETGTGTEEQYF
CDR3nt: TGCAGCGTTGAAACCGGGACAGGCACTGAGGAGCAGTACTTC

v_gene: TRBV29-1
j_gene: TRBJ2-3
len: 14
d_gene: TRBD2
abundance: -
CDR3aa: CSVEGGNWADTQYF
CDR3nt: TGCAGCGTTGAGGGAGGGAATTGGGCAGATACGCAGTATTTT